This record concerns one TCR beta chain sequence. The assay was immunoSEQ multiplex PCR, and TCRdb's table has in-frame clones only and misses some. The table has tens of thousands of clones, around 93% seen once. The V gene's germline CDR1 is SGHAT and CDR2 FQNNGV. The germline V and J ends were trimmed by 5 bases and 5 bases, with 19 bases remaining between them. The CDR3 consists of 15 residues. This specimen belongs to a study of T cell changes during pregnancy in multiple sclerosis. The TCR originated in a female donor with multiple sclerosis, enrolled in a pregnancy study. The material was peripheral blood, obtained in the second trimester of pregnancy. The rearrangement uses TRBV11-2 and TRBJ2-7; D uncertain. This CDR3 is CASSHSRTPRNEQYF. The CDR3 DNA reads as TGTGCCAGCAGCCACTCCCGAACCCCTAGGAACGAGCAGTACTTC.